The 21 T cell receptor beta chains listed next were all sequenced from one sample in a study of blood T cells in healthy people across ages. A second PCR, run for roughly 7 to 12 cycles, used a sample-barcoded 5' primer plus a J-beta primer mix. One entry per CDR3 protein results from TCRdb running MiXCR on the 5' RACE reads. In the table there are hundreds of thousands of distinct CDR3 sequences, under 65% of which are singletons. Sequenced sample: blood. The source of these receptors is a man between 60 and 70 years old in good health.

This clonotype was seen a single time. The chain carries TRBV2 and TRBJ2-1, with 7 bases lining up with TRBD1. Judging by the DNA end, TRBJ2-7 fits better; the J call may be wrong. Germline CDR1 SNHLY, CDR2 FYNNEI. CDR3 length equals 14 residues. CDR3 in amino acids: CASSGRGSYNEQYF. CDR3 in DNA: TGTGCCAGCAGTGGCAGGGGGTCCTACAATGAGCAGTACTTC.

J is TRBJ1-6 and V is TRBV2; 8 bases match TRBD1. Germline values: CDR1 SNHLY, CDR2 FYNNEI. J gave up 6 bases and V 5 bases, and 6 bases lay outside the gene matches. There are 15 residues in the CDR3. CDR3 in DNA: TGTGCCAGCAGTTATCAGACAGGGGTTAATTCACCCCTCCACTTT. Amino acids: CASSYQTGVNSPLHF. Full variable domain (missing parts from reference TRBV2 and TRBJ1-6): EPEVTQTPSHQVTQMGQEVILRCVPISNHLYFYWYRQILGQKVEFLVSFYNNEISEKSEIFDDQFSVERPDGSNFTLKIRSTKLEDSAMYFCASSYQTGVNSPLHFGNGTRLTVT.

This clonotype turned up a few times. V gene TRBV20-1 combines with J gene TRBJ2-5; no definite D call. CDR3 length: 12 amino acids. V was clipped by 2 bases and J by 3 bases, with 7 bases between them. CDR1 and CDR2 (germline): DFQATT, SNEGSKA (reference sequence). In DNA, the CDR3 is TGCAGTGCTAGACGCCCAGAAGAGACCCAGTACTTC. Protein product: CSARRPEETQYF.

This clonotype was counted a few times. V and J are TRBV14 and TRBJ1-4; D is unclear. Germline assignment: CDR1 SGHDN and CDR2 FVKESK. CDR3 length: 12 amino acids. V gave up 2 bases and J gave up 7 bases, with 5 bases separating them. The CDR3 nucleotides read TGTGCCAGCAGCCAATCTCGTGAAAAACTGTTTTTT. It translates to CASSQSREKLFF.

The chain employs TRBV29-1 and TRBJ2-5; D may be TRBD1 or TRBD2 (6 bases each). The CDR3 has 16 amino acids. The germline CDR1 and CDR2 sequences are SQVTM and ANQGSEA. The germline V and J ends were trimmed by 8 bases and 4 bases, with 26 bases remaining between them. CDR3 in DNA: TGCAGCCAAAGTGGGGCCTCGGGGGCCCCCGGAGAGACCCAGTACTTC. Protein: CSQSGASGAPGETQYF.

The CDR3 nucleotides read TGTGCCAGCAGCTTAAGGGCGGGGGGGCCGTCCTACGAGCAGTACTTC. Amino acid sequence: CASSLRAGGPSYEQYF. This rearrangement joins TRBV13 to TRBJ2-7, with 9 positions matching TRBD2. Germline CDR1 reads PRHDT; CDR2 reads FYEKMQ (reference sequence). With 2 bases clipped from V and 1 base from J, the junction kept 6 bases outside the gene matches. The CDR3 is 16 amino acids.

This clonotype was seen more than once but under ten times. V is TRBV28 and J is TRBJ2-7, with TRBD1 matching 9 bases. J was trimmed by 1 base and V by 8 bases; bases with no gene match: 3. This CDR3 spans 13 amino acids. Germline V gene sequence: CDR1 MDHEN, CDR2 SYDVKM. The CDR3 DNA sequence: TGTGCCAGCGGGACAGGGTGGTCCTACGAGCAGTACTTC. Translated: CASGTGWSYEQYF.

DNA of the CDR3: TGTGCCAGCAGCTTGGACAGGGGGCTAGATACGCAGTATTTT. Encoded protein: CASSLDRGLDTQYF. V and J are TRBV6-5 and TRBJ2-3; TRBD1 aligns across 11 bases. The V segment lost 6 bases and the J segment 5 bases; nucleotides outside the gene matches: 4. Germline CDR1 is MNHEY and CDR2 is SVGAGI. CDR3 length: 14 amino acids.

The rearrangement links TRBV24-1 to TRBJ2-5, with TRBD1 as a possible D gene (5 bases). V gave up 3 bases and J gave up 1 base, with 11 bases separating them. The germline CDR1 and CDR2 sequences are KGHDR and SFDVKD. The CDR3 is 15 residues long. The CDR3 region is CATSDRGHLQETQYF. Here the CDR3 DNA reads TGTGCCACCAGTGATAGAGGACACCTCCAAGAGACCCAGTACTTC.

The chain is built from TRBV4-1 and TRBJ2-4, with a weak D call TRBD2 (5 bases). The DNA end lines up better with TRBJ2-7; the J call may be wrong. The CDR3 spans 14 residues. Germline CDR1 is MGHRA and CDR2 is YSYEKL. The CDR3 spells CASSQEGMAGEQYF. CDR3 DNA: TGCGCCAGCAGCCAAGAAGGGATGGCGGGCGAGCAGTACTTC.

Only a few counts were recorded for this clonotype. The CDR3 sequence: CASSLDSGGQPQHF. In DNA, the CDR3 is TGTGCCAGCAGCCTAGACTCGGGCGGACAGCCCCAGCATTTT. The chain couples TRBV7-2 to TRBJ1-5; D gene unclear. Trimming stripped 5 bases from V and 7 bases from J, with 15 bases between. Germline CDR1 is SGHTA and CDR2 is FQGNSA. The CDR3 runs to 14 residues.

In this sample, this clonotype turned up a few times. The gene calls are TRBV15 and TRBJ2-7, with a possible D match to TRBD1 (5 bases). Trimming took 5 bases from V and 2 from J, leaving 10 bases between them. Germline V gene sequence: CDR1 LNHNV, CDR2 YYDKDF (reference sequence). The CDR3 loop spans 13 amino acids. The CDR3 is CATSSRQPYEQYF. In DNA, the CDR3 is TGTGCCACCAGCTCCCGACAGCCCTACGAGCAGTACTTC.

This clonotype has just a few counts. V usage is TRBV5-5 and J usage is TRBJ2-7; 10 bases line up with TRBD1. Germline V gives CDR1 SGHKS, CDR2 YYEKEE (reference sequence). This CDR3 is 12 amino acids long. With 7 bases clipped from V and 2 bases from J, the junction kept 0 bases outside the gene matches. The CDR3 DNA is TGTGCCAGCGGACAGGGGGCCTACGAGCAGTACTTC. Translated: CASGQGAYEQYF.

This sequence joins TRBV20-1 and TRBJ1-6; 10 nucleotides align to TRBD1. The germline CDR1 and CDR2 sequences are DFQATT and SNEGSKA (reference sequence). The CDR3 extends over 16 amino acids. The V and J ends lost 1 base and 5 bases, in that order; junction bases with no gene match: 5. The CDR3 here is CSARVGGQGNNSPLHF. DNA for the CDR3: TGCAGTGCTAGAGTAGGGGGACAGGGGAATAATTCACCCCTCCACTTT.

The sample holds many counts of this clonotype. The gene calls are TRBV7-2 and TRBJ2-7; D is perhaps TRBD1 or TRBD2 (5 bases each). Germline values: CDR1 SGHTA, CDR2 FQGNSA. V was pared by 7 bases and J by 0 bases, with 13 bases between. This CDR3 comprises 14 residues. In nucleotides, the CDR3 is TGTGCCAGCACCTCCGAGGGGACCTCCTACGAGCAGTACTTC. Translated: CASTSEGTSYEQYF.

The chain carries TRBV4-2 and TRBJ2-1; 9 nucleotides agree with TRBD1. Germline V gives CDR1 LGHNA, CDR2 YNFKEQ. With 0 bases clipped from V and 2 bases from J, the junction kept 2 bases outside the gene matches. The CDR3 loop spans 16 amino acids. The CDR3 loop is CASSQDWDRAYNEQFF. The CDR3 nucleotides are TGTGCCAGCAGCCAAGATTGGGACAGGGCCTACAATGAGCAGTTCTTC.

The CDR3: CASRTIRLAGAQETQYF. The CDR3 DNA reads as TGTGCCAGCAGGACCATAAGACTAGCGGGGGCCCAAGAGACCCAGTACTTC. The chain links TRBV6-2 or TRBV6-3 to TRBJ2-5; the match to TRBD2 covers 12 bases. Germline loops: CDR1 MNHEY, CDR2 SVGEGT. V dropped 6 bases and J dropped 1; count of bases not matched to a gene: 9. The CDR3 totals 17 residues.

The rearrangement joins TRBV20-1 to TRBJ1-5, with TRBD1 as a possible D gene (5 bases). CDR3 size: 14 residues. The V gene's germline CDR1 is DFQATT and CDR2 SNEGSKA (reference sequence). Trimming took 3 bases from V and 1 from J, leaving 10 bases between them. The CDR3 DNA follows: TGCAGTGCTAGGGGCCAGGGAAGCAATCAGCCCCAGCATTTT. Encoded protein: CSARGQGSNQPQHF.

The chain uses TRBV11-2 and TRBJ2-1, with 9 positions matching TRBD1. Germline V gene data show CDR1 as SGHAT and CDR2 as FQNNGV. The CDR3 runs 16 residues. J lost 3 bases, V lost 0 bases, and 3 bases had no gene match. CDR3 residues: CASSLDGTGFYNEQFF. In nucleotides, the CDR3 is TGTGCCAGCAGCTTAGATGGGACAGGGTTCTACAATGAGCAGTTCTTC. Together with reference TRBV11-2 and TRBJ2-1, the CDR3 gives the full variable domain: EAGVAQSPRYKIIEKRQSVAFWCNPISGHATLYWYQQILGQGPKLLIQFQNNGVVDDSQLPKDRFSAERLKGVDSTLKIQPAKLEDSAVYLCASSLDGTGFYNEQFFGPGTRLTVL.

Only one count was recorded for this clonotype. The chain carries TRBV4-1 and TRBJ2-3, with 10 bases identical to TRBD2. This CDR3 is built from 16 residues. The V gene end was trimmed by 1 base and the J gene end by 2 bases; junction bases not matched to a gene: 3. Germline assignment: CDR1 MGHRA and CDR2 YSYEKL. CDR3 region: CASSQGLAGATDTQYF. The CDR3 region has the DNA TGCGCCAGCAGCCAAGGGCTAGCGGGAGCCACAGATACGCAGTATTTT.

V is TRBV5-1 and J is TRBJ2-1; D might be TRBD1 (5 bases). Germline V gives CDR1 SGHRS, CDR2 YFSETQ. V lost 1 base, J lost 9 bases, and 17 bases lay in between. The CDR3 has 15 amino acids. The CDR3: CASSLMPGQGGEQFF. The CDR3, as DNA: TGCGCCAGCAGCTTGATGCCTGGCCAGGGTGGTGAGCAGTTCTTC.